The clone carrying this T cell receptor (beta chain) was seen only a few times. What it binds is not known. The data originate from a study of CD8 T cells in ankylosing spondylitis. Regarding the study as a whole: Researchers report that disease-linked clones proved CD8+ and relatively rare in peripheral blood. Reactive arthritis synovial fluid and blood were previously reported to contain some motif variants. Reportedly, matched ankylosing spondylitis synovial fluid was significantly enriched for disease-linked clones. Within ankylosing spondylitis blood, a TCR beta motif made up of several highly homologous variants appeared to be characteristic.

Germline CDR1 is DFQATT and CDR2 is SNEGSKA (reference sequence). The CDR3 length is 15 residues. Unmatched junction bases numbered 3, after V lost 0 bases and J lost 3 bases. Quantitative 5'-RACE with molecular barcodes generated TCR beta libraries. TCRdb passed the 5' RACE reads through MiXCR, listing each CDR3 protein once. The sample consists of under 550,000 distinct CDR3 sequences, roughly a quarter of them appearing once. The chain carries TRBV20-1 and TRBJ2-3; 10 positions agree with TRBD1. Sequences were obtained from blood, either unsorted or a sorted T cell fraction (not recorded which). The receptor comes from a male donor with ankylosing spondylitis. The CDR3 spells CSARDVGQGTDTQYF. CDR3 DNA sequence: TGCAGTGCTAGAGATGTGGGACAGGGGACAGATACGCAGTATTTT.